This T cell receptor (beta chain) is from a study of control samples from healthy donors and cancer patients. Libraries were prepared by immunoSEQ multiplex PCR; TCRdb keeps only in-frame clonotypes and omits some of them. The sample yields tens of thousands of clones, more than 75% seen once. Germline CDR1 reads MNHEY; CDR2 reads SVGEGT. The CDR3 totals 13 residues. Trimming left V 5 bases short and J 4 bases short, with 11 bases between. This sequence joins TRBV6-2 or TRBV6-3 and TRBJ1-2; D gene unclear. The sequence came from an older woman in good health. Sequencing was done on a sample of blood. CDR3 DNA sequence: TGTGCCAGCAGTCTTATGGGGAGCTATGGCTACACCTTC. This gives the protein CASSLMGSYGYTF.